The rows below give T cell receptor beta chains drawn from one sample of a study of T cell repertoires in cytomegalovirus infection. MiXCR, applied by TCRdb to the reads, yields one record per CDR3 protein. The table shows about 900,000 distinct CDR3 sequences, with approximately 33% occurring only once. Their target antigens are unknown. Sample: cultured CD8+ T cells from PBMCs, taken from culture after CMV antigen stimulation. The receptors stem from a human donor in good health (CMV status not recorded). Some clones in this sample may be carry-over from other donors' samples. The CDR3 runs from the conserved cysteine through the conserved F or W. The order of the fields is clone size, J gene, V gene, D gene, CDR3 protein, CDR3 DNA. A D gene is named only where the DNA matches it firmly. Clone size is shown for a subset of rows, as once, few, many or a class of expanded clone.

>few|TRBJ1-1|TRBV19|.
CASNSRTGMNTEAFF
TGTGCCAGTAATTCGCGTACCGGGATGAACACTGAAGCTTTCTTT
>few|TRBJ2-5|TRBV20-1|.
CSARDQADARKTQYF
TGCAGTGCTAGAGATCAAGCGGATGCAAGAAAGACCCAGTACTTC
>.|TRBJ1-2|TRBV6-8|.
CASSYSPPQGSSYGYTF
TGTGCCAGCAGTTACTCTCCCCCCCAGGGTAGTAGCTATGGCTACACCTTC
>.|TRBJ2-3|TRBV7-9|.
CASSFPLSDTQYF
TGTGCCAGCAGCTTTCCCCTGTCCGATACGCAGTATTTT
>few|TRBJ2-5|TRBV10-3|TRBD2
CAISDPREGVGTQYF
TGTGCCATCAGTGACCCCCGGGAGGGGGTCGGTACCCAGTACTTC
>.|TRBJ1-3|TRBV20-1|.
CSARDPAGNTIYF
TGCAGTGCTAGAGACCCAGCAGGAAACACCATATATTTT
>.|TRBJ1-2|TRBV7-7|.
CASSLEGLVNNYGYTF
TGTGCTAGCAGCTTAGAGGGGCTAGTGAACAACTATGGCTACACCTTC
>.|TRBJ2-3|TRBV28|TRBD2
CASSGLSGGEADTQYF
TGTGCCAGCAGCGGACTGAGCGGGGGCGAGGCAGATACGCAGTATTTT
>.|TRBJ1-5|TRBV6-5|.
CASSYSFQGTVGITPQHF
TGTGCCAGCAGTTACTCGTTTCAGGGGACGGTGGGAATCACGCCCCAGCATTTT
>many|TRBJ2-5|TRBV12-3/TRBV12-4|.
CASSAGPSGETQYF
TGTGCCAGCAGTGCCGGGCCTTCAGGGGAGACCCAGTACTTC
>.|TRBJ1-1|TRBV5-6|TRBD1
CASSPGQWEEAFF
TGTGCCAGCAGCCCGGGACAGTGGGAAGAAGCTTTCTTT
>.|TRBJ2-3|TRBV27|.
CASSMGIPDTQYF
TGTGCCAGCAGTATGGGAATCCCAGATACGCAGTATTTT